The present T cell receptor beta chain was sequenced within a study of cytomegalovirus exposure and HLA in healthy donors. CDR1 is SGHRS and CDR2 is YFSETQ in the germline V gene. V lost 4 bases, J lost 7 bases, and 12 bases lay in between. The CDR3 sequence is 13 residues long. PCR involved 60 Vbeta and 13 Jbeta primers. Authors' processing steps: Unique TCR beta chains totaled roughly 80 million in a later count, with around 10 million of them shared. Libraries were prepared by immunoSEQ multiplex PCR; TCRdb keeps only in-frame clonotypes and omits some of them. V, J and clone size derive from that table, while D and trimming were established from the DNA sequence. The sample gives 100,000 to 150,000 clones, approximately 77% of which show up once; 0.75% to 0.95% is in the top ten.

The sequencing sample was made of PBMCs. This TCR derives from an older woman in good health and CMV-seronegative. The chain uses TRBV5-1 and TRBJ1-5; D may be TRBD1 (5 bases). The CDR3 region is CASSPGGIQPQHF. CDR3 in DNA: TGCGCCAGCAGCCCGGGGGGGATCCAGCCCCAGCATTTT.